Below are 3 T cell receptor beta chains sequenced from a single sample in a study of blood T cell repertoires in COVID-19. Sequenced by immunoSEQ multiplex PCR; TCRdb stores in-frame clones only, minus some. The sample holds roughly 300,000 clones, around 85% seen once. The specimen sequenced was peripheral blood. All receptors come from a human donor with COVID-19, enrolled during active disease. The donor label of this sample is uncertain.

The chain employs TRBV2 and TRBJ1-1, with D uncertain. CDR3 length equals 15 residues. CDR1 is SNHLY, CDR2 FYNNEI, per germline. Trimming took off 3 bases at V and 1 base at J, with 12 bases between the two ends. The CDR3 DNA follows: TGTGCCAGCAGTGAGATCAGAACCGCGAACACTGAAGCTTTCTTT. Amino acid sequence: CASSEIRTANTEAFF.

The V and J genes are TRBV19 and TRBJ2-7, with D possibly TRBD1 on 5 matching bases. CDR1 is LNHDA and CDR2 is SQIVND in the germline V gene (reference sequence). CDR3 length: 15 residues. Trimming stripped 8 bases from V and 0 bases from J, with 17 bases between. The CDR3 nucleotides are TGTGCCAGTTCCTCCAGGCAGGGATACTCCTACGAGCAGTACTTC. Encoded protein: CASSSRQGYSYEQYF.

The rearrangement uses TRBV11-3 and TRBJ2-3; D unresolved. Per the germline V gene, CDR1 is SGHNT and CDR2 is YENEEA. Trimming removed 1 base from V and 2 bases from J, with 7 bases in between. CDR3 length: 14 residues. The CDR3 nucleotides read TGTGCCAGCAGCTTAGGGCTTCTCACAGATACGCAGTATTTT. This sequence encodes CASSLGLLTDTQYF.